These 7 T cell receptor beta chains share one sample of origin, sequenced in a study of blood T cell repertoires in COVID-19. The method was immunoSEQ multiplex PCR; TCRdb's version includes in-frame clones alone and lacks a portion of them. The sample lists 75,000 to 80,000 clones; about 87% were seen once. The source material was peripheral blood. These receptors were collected from a human donor in a cohort sampled during active COVID-19.

V and J are TRBV14 and TRBJ1-3; D is perhaps TRBD1 (6 bases). CDR1 is SGHDN and CDR2 is FVKESK in the germline V gene. The CDR3 loop spans 13 amino acids. V lost 4 bases, J lost 5 bases, and 9 bases lay in between. In DNA form, the CDR3 reads TGTGCCAGCAGCCTAGGACAGAGAAACACCATATATTTT. Amino acids: CASSLGQRNTIYF.

This clone came up a few times. The CDR3 DNA sequence: TGTGCCAGCAGTCAGAATGCCCAGGAACTAGGGCGTCAAGAGACCCAGTACTTC. It codes for CASSQNAQELGRQETQYF. The chain joins TRBV6-6 to TRBJ2-5; D is perhaps TRBD2 (5 bases). Germline-derived CDR1 and CDR2 are MNHNY and SVGAGI (reference sequence). V dropped 5 bases and J dropped 2 bases, with 24 bases sitting between them. The CDR3 has 18 amino acids.

The rearrangement links TRBV6-5 to TRBJ2-5; 13 bases map to TRBD2. Looked up from germline, CDR1 is MNHEY and CDR2 is SVGAGI. This CDR3 region has 15 residues. J gave up 5 bases and V 5 bases, and 5 bases lay outside the gene matches. The CDR3 loop is CASSLGLAGVETQYF. CDR3 nucleotides: TGTGCCAGCAGTCTAGGACTAGCGGGGGTGGAGACCCAGTACTTC.

The chain carries TRBV2 and TRBJ1-5; D is ambiguous. This CDR3 is built from 14 residues. Trimming shortened V by 1 base and J by 0 bases, and 4 bases separated the two germline ends. Germline CDR1 and CDR2: SNHLY and FYNNEI. In DNA, the CDR3 is TGTGCCAGCAGTGAAGACACTAGCAATCAGCCCCAGCATTTT. Its protein is CASSEDTSNQPQHF.

This clone was seen only once. The chain carries TRBV28 and TRBJ2-7; 7 bases align to TRBD1. From germline, CDR1 is MDHEN and CDR2 SYDVKM. V was pared by 6 bases and J by 9 bases, with 17 bases of the junction left unmatched. This CDR3 region has 15 residues. The DNA for the CDR3 is TGTGCCAGCAGAACAACCGGGACAGCTCTGCGAGGGCAGTACTTC. Translating it yields CASRTTGTALRGQYF. Full variable domain (remainder filled in from reference TRBV28 and TRBJ2-7): DVKVTQSSRYLVKRTGEKVFLECVQDMDHENMFWYRQDPGLGLRLIYFSYDVKMKEKGDIPEGYSVSREKKERFSLILESASTNQTSMYLCASRTTGTALRGQYFGPGTRLTVT.

The V and J genes are TRBV5-5 and TRBJ1-2; possibly TRBD1 for D (5 bases). The V gene lost 0 bases and the J gene lost 3 bases, with 6 bases spanning the gap. The CDR3 runs 13 residues. Germline V lookup: CDR1 SGHKS, CDR2 YYEKEE (reference sequence). CDR3 region: CASSLAGYYGYTF. The CDR3 bases are TGTGCCAGCAGCTTGGCAGGGTACTATGGCTACACCTTC.

J is TRBJ2-3 and V is TRBV24-1; D might be TRBD1 (6 bases). The CDR3 runs to 16 residues. V lost 3 bases to trimming and J lost 0 bases, with 12 bases between them. CDR1 and CDR2 from the germline V gene are KGHDR and SFDVKD. CDR3 sequence (DNA): TGTGCCACCAGTGATACCGGGACACTGAGCACAGATACGCAGTATTTT. Its translation is CATSDTGTLSTDTQYF.